These 27 T cell receptor beta chains were all obtained from the same sample, sequenced in a study of T cell responses to AZD1222 COVID-19 vaccine. Using immunoSEQ multiplex PCR, the repertoire was profiled, and TCRdb retains in-frame clones only, with some absent. In the table there are 95,000 to 110,000 clones, more than 80% of which are singletons. Sequencing used peripheral blood, obtained on day 0 of AZD1222 vaccination. The receptors stem from an adult in good health.

The CDR3 sequence: CASSSPLAGAYNEQFF. The CDR3 DNA reads as TGTGCCAGCAGCTCCCCACTAGCGGGAGCCTACAATGAGCAGTTCTTC. The chain carries TRBV7-3 and TRBJ2-1; the match to TRBD2 covers 11 bases. Germline CDR1 is SGHTA and CDR2 is FQGTGA. The CDR3 spans 16 residues. Trimming cost V 4 bases and J 2 bases; bases outside gene matches: 4.

V usage is TRBV28 and J usage is TRBJ1-4; D gene uncertain. Trimming cost V 6 bases and J 10 bases, with 18 bases left between them. The CDR3 has 14 residues. Germline CDR1 is MDHEN and CDR2 is SYDVKM. The CDR3 sequence is CASSHRGRGPKLFF. Here the CDR3 DNA reads TGTGCCAGCAGCCACCGGGGTCGGGGTCCAAAACTGTTTTTT.

The chain joins TRBV5-1 to TRBJ1-1, with TRBD1 matching 11 bases. This CDR3 is built from 18 residues. Trimming removed 4 bases from V and 7 bases from J; junction bases left unmatched: 18. Germline CDR1 and CDR2: SGHRS and YFSETQ. The CDR3 sequence: CASSLSGQGAFSVREAFF. The CDR3 DNA sequence: TGCGCCAGCAGCCTCAGTGGACAGGGGGCGTTCTCGGTACGTGAAGCTTTCTTT.

The CDR3 loop reads CASVPPGQGVTGELFF. In DNA, the CDR3 is TGTGCCTCGGTCCCACCGGGACAGGGAGTCACCGGGGAGCTGTTTTTT. The chain combines TRBV19 with TRBJ2-2, with 9 bases aligning to TRBD1. CDR3 length: 16 amino acids. V lost 11 bases and J lost 4; bases outside the gene matches: 14. Per the germline V gene, CDR1 is LNHDA and CDR2 is SQIVND (reference sequence).

This chain connects TRBV28 to TRBJ2-2, with TRBD2 identical over 10 bases. The CDR3 is 14 residues long. With V trimmed by 8 bases and J by 5 bases, 5 bases remained unmatched. Germline lookup yields CDR1 MDHEN and CDR2 SYDVKM. The CDR3 loop reads CASSSGSRTGELFF. The CDR3 DNA reads as TGTGCCAGCTCTAGCGGGAGCCGGACCGGGGAGCTGTTTTTT. The whole variable domain, remainder taken from reference TRBV28 and TRBJ2-2, is DVKVTQSSRYLVKRTGEKVFLECVQDMDHENMFWYRQDPGLGLRLIYFSYDVKMKEKGDIPEGYSVSREKKERFSLILESASTNQTSMYLCASSSGSRTGELFFGEGSRLTVL.

This clone is a singleton in its sample. Other DNA variants within this sample encode the same CDR3. The V call is TRBV4-2, the J call TRBJ1-5; D gene unclear. This CDR3 region has 14 residues. The germline gives CDR1 LGHNA, CDR2 YNFKEQ. V was trimmed by 0 bases and J by 7 bases, leaving 10 bases between them. The CDR3 sequence: CASSQDGVRQPQHF. The CDR3 nucleotides are TGTGCCAGCAGCCAAGATGGGGTTAGGCAGCCCCAGCATTTT.

V gene TRBV12-5 combines with J gene TRBJ2-1; D call uncertain. The germline V and J ends were trimmed by 7 bases and 7 bases, with 11 bases remaining between them. Germline lookup yields CDR1 LGHNT and CDR2 FRNRAP. The CDR3 is 12 amino acids. CDR3 coding DNA: TGTGCTAGTGAGACACCTTGGAATGAGCAGTTCTTC. Protein sequence: CASETPWNEQFF.

This rearrangement joins TRBV5-4 to TRBJ2-1, with D uncertain. In germline, CDR1 is SGHNT, CDR2 YYREEE (reference sequence). V lost 0 bases, J lost 4 bases, and 8 bases lay in between. The CDR3 is 14 residues long. CDR3 amino acids: CASSLASAYNEQFF. CDR3 in DNA: TGTGCCAGCAGCTTGGCCTCGGCATACAATGAGCAGTTCTTC.

The V and J genes are TRBV5-8 and TRBJ1-2; the D gene is possibly TRBD1 (5 bases). V was pared by 4 bases and J by 7 bases, with 14 bases between. The CDR3 extends over 13 amino acids. From germline, CDR1 is SGHTS and CDR2 YDEGEE. Here the CDR3 reads CASSLRGLPGYTF. The CDR3, as DNA: TGTGCCAGCAGCCTCCGGGGACTTCCTGGCTACACCTTC.

Only a few counts were recorded for this clone. V and J are TRBV28 and TRBJ2-7; D may be TRBD2 (5 bases). From germline, CDR1 is MDHEN and CDR2 SYDVKM. The CDR3 is made up of 11 amino acids. V dropped 4 bases and J dropped 12 bases, with 13 bases sitting between them. CDR3 in DNA: TGTGCCAGCAGTTCCCAGCAGCGGTGGTACTTC. This gives the protein CASSSQQRWYF.

This rearrangement joins TRBV27 to TRBJ2-1, with 7 positions matching TRBD2. The V gene end was trimmed by 3 bases and the J gene end by 5 bases; junction bases not matched to a gene: 10. The germline V gene has CDR1 MNHEY and CDR2 SMNVEV (reference sequence). The CDR3 length is 16 residues. The CDR3 sequence: CASSFQGGGFHNEQFF. CDR3 sequence (DNA): TGTGCCAGCAGTTTTCAGGGCGGGGGATTTCACAATGAGCAGTTCTTC.

The genes are TRBV5-5 and TRBJ2-5; D is unclear. V dropped 1 base and J dropped 2 bases, with 6 bases sitting between them. The CDR3 covers 13 residues. Germline assignment: CDR1 SGHKS and CDR2 YYEKEE (reference sequence). The CDR3 region has the DNA TGTGCCAGCAGCTTGTTGGCGCAAGAGACCCAGTACTTC. Its protein is CASSLLAQETQYF.

The chain links TRBV5-1 to TRBJ2-2; no clear D gene. V was shortened by 2 bases and J by 3 bases, with 5 bases between the two germline ends. Germline CDR1 SGHRS, CDR2 YFSETQ. The CDR3 totals 13 residues. The CDR3 nucleotides read TGCGCCAGCAGCTTAATGGACACCGGGGAGCTGTTTTTT. This encodes CASSLMDTGELFF.

The chain has TRBV18 and TRBJ2-7; 7 nucleotides align to TRBD1. CDR1 is KGHSH, CDR2 LQKENI, per germline. The CDR3 totals 13 residues. Trimming cost V 3 bases and J 6 bases; bases outside gene matches: 5. The CDR3 protein is CASSPDRVSEQYF. In nucleotides, the CDR3 is TGTGCCAGCTCACCCGACAGGGTCAGCGAGCAGTACTTC.

This sequence joins TRBV27 and TRBJ2-3; TRBD2 is a possible D gene (5 bases). Deletions cut 2 bases from V and 8 bases from J, with 14 bases between. CDR1 MNHEY and CDR2 SMNVEV come from the germline V gene (reference sequence). The CDR3 has 14 amino acids. The CDR3 protein is CASSLAGAPGTQYF. As DNA, the CDR3 is TGTGCCAGCAGTTTAGCGGGTGCCCCCGGTACGCAGTATTTT.

The chain couples TRBV3-1 (or the pseudogene TRBV3-2) to TRBJ1-2; 7 bases are shared with TRBD1. CDR3 size: 14 residues. Germline V gene data show CDR1 as LGHDT and CDR2 as YNNKEL (reference sequence). Germline trimming cut 6 bases from V and 0 bases from J; bases unmatched to any gene: 4. The chain's CDR3 is CASSYRGSNYGYTF. CDR3 sequence (DNA): TGTGCCAGCAGTTACAGGGGTTCTAACTATGGCTACACCTTC.

The chain has TRBV28 and TRBJ2-5; perhaps TRBD1 as D (5 bases). The CDR3 sequence is 15 residues long. V was cut by 1 base and J by 0 bases, with 9 bases left in between. Germline CDR1 MDHEN, CDR2 SYDVKM. As DNA, the CDR3 is TGTGCCAGCAGTTTATCGGCAGGGAACCAAGAGACCCAGTACTTC. Protein product: CASSLSAGNQETQYF. The variable domain in full, completed from reference TRBV28 and TRBJ2-5, reads DVKVTQSSRYLVKRTGEKVFLECVQDMDHENMFWYRQDPGLGLRLIYFSYDVKMKEKGDIPEGYSVSREKKERFSLILESASTNQTSMYLCASSLSAGNQETQYFGPGTRLLVL.

This rearrangement joins TRBV7-3 to TRBJ2-1, with TRBD2 identical over 7 bases. Trimming took 2 bases from V and 6 from J; bases not matched to a gene: 19. The CDR3 length is 19 residues. Germline V gene lookup returns CDR1 SGHTA and CDR2 FQGTGA. The CDR3 coding sequence is TGTGCCAGCAGCTTAGCAGCTCTGGGAGGGGCAGGTCAGTTCAATGAGCAGTTCTTC. Its translation is CASSLAALGGAGQFNEQFF. The whole variable domain, filled in from reference TRBV7-3 and TRBJ2-1, reads GAGVSQTPSNKVTEKGKYVELRCDPISGHTALYWYRQSLGQGPEFLIYFQGTGAADDSGLPNDRFFAVRPEGSVSTLKIQRTERGDSAVYLCASSLAALGGAGQFNEQFFGPGTRLTVL.

The V call is TRBV3-1 (or the pseudogene TRBV3-2), the J call TRBJ2-3; 9 nucleotides match TRBD2. Losses at the gene ends were 11 bases for V and 4 bases for J; bases not matched to a gene: 13. The germline V gene has CDR1 LGHDT and CDR2 YNNKEL (reference sequence). The CDR3 is 15 residues long. Here the CDR3 reads CAPGQGGREADTQYF. The CDR3 nucleotides are TGTGCCCCCGGGCAAGGCGGGAGGGAGGCAGATACGCAGTATTTT.

The V call is TRBV2, the J call TRBJ1-2; 10 nucleotides match TRBD1. The CDR3 is 18 residues long. V dropped 4 bases and J dropped 3; count of bases not matched to a gene: 14. CDR1 is SNHLY and CDR2 is FYNNEI in the germline V gene. CDR3: CASSAYLGGQGKHYGYTF. DNA of the CDR3: TGTGCCAGCAGTGCTTACCTAGGGGGACAGGGGAAGCACTATGGCTACACCTTC. Full variable domain (missing parts from reference TRBV2 and TRBJ1-2): EPEVTQTPSHQVTQMGQEVILRCVPISNHLYFYWYRQILGQKVEFLVSFYNNEISEKSEIFDDQFSVERPDGSNFTLKIRSTKLEDSAMYFCASSAYLGGQGKHYGYTFGSGTRLTVV.

V and J are TRBV5-8 and TRBJ1-5; D unclear. CDR1 SGHTS and CDR2 YDEGEE come from the germline V gene. The CDR3 consists of 15 residues. V was cut by 5 bases and J by 5 bases, with 17 bases left in between. CDR3 protein: CASRRRTVTDQPQHF. The CDR3, as DNA: TGTGCCAGCAGACGTCGGACGGTAACGGATCAGCCCCAGCATTTT.

The rearrangement links TRBV6-5 to TRBJ1-5; a weak D match, TRBD1 (6 bases). Germline V gene sequence: CDR1 MNHEY, CDR2 SVGAGI. The V end lost 6 bases, the J end lost 2 bases, and 14 bases lay between the germline ends. This CDR3 comprises 15 residues. The CDR3 loop is CASSQQGMGNQPQHF. CDR3 DNA: TGTGCCAGCAGCCAACAGGGAATGGGCAATCAGCCCCAGCATTTT.

This chain uses TRBV9 with TRBJ2-7; 8 bases agree with TRBD2. Germline CDR1 is SGDLS and CDR2 is YYNGEE. V trimming: 0 bases; J trimming: 4 bases; junction bases outside the gene matches: 6. The CDR3 runs 15 residues. DNA for the CDR3: TGTGCCAGCAGCGTAGCCCCGGGAGGGCAGTACGAGCAGTACTTC. It translates to CASSVAPGGQYEQYF.

The J gene is TRBJ1-1, the V gene TRBV6-2 or TRBV6-3; no firm D call. The CDR3 sequence is 12 residues long. Per the germline V gene, CDR1 is MNHEY and CDR2 is SVGEGT. The germline V and J ends were trimmed by 2 bases and 6 bases, with 7 bases remaining between them. CDR3: CASSYRAAEAFF. For the CDR3, the DNA is TGTGCCAGCAGTTACCGGGCAGCTGAAGCTTTCTTT.

V usage is TRBV12-3 or TRBV12-4 and J usage is TRBJ1-5; the D is unclear. The CDR3 is 13 residues long. V dropped 3 bases and J dropped 5 bases, with 8 bases sitting between them. The CDR3 loop is CASSFARYQPQHF. DNA of the CDR3: TGTGCCAGCAGTTTCGCCCGCTATCAGCCCCAGCATTTT.

The CDR3 DNA reads as TGTGCCAGCAGTTTAACGGACTCCTCCTACGAGCAGTACTTC. Translation gives CASSLTDSSYEQYF. The chain carries TRBV27 and TRBJ2-7; TRBD2 is a possible D gene (5 bases). CDR1 is MNHEY, CDR2 SMNVEV, per germline (reference sequence). V was shortened by 2 bases and J by 0 bases, with 8 bases between the two germline ends. The CDR3 spans 14 residues.

V gene TRBV28 combines with J gene TRBJ1-5; D is unclear. V lost 3 bases to trimming and J lost 3 bases, with 9 bases between them. CDR3 length: 14 amino acids. Per the germline V gene, CDR1 is MDHEN and CDR2 is SYDVKM. Here the CDR3 reads CASSFGRNNQPQHF. The CDR3 nucleotides read TGTGCCAGCAGTTTCGGACGGAACAATCAGCCCCAGCATTTT.